The rows below give T cell receptor beta chains drawn from one sample of a study of cytomegalovirus exposure and HLA in healthy donors. Some clones are missing from TCRdb's copy, which holds only in-frame ones; the method was immunoSEQ multiplex PCR. The top ten clones hold more than 6.5% of a sample with 150,000 to 200,000 clones, 75% to 90% of them seen once. Sequencing was performed on PBMCs. All receptors come from a man aged 18-30 years in good health and CMV-seropositive. Both conserved end residues are trimmed from each CDR3.

J gene | V gene | CDR3 protein
TRBJ1-1 | TRBV6-5 | ASSIPGRTEAF
TRBJ1-1 | TRBV5-4 | ASSSPKNGYTEAF
TRBJ2-1 | TRBV28 | ASNLGVGGYNEQF
TRBJ2-7 | TRBV5-1 | ASSLGQGAYEQY
TRBJ2-2 | TRBV11-1 | ASSLDPDRVRSGELF
TRBJ1-2 | TRBV11-2 | ASSLGRGGRLPANYGYT
TRBJ1-1 | TRBV30 | AWSVQVWTEAF
TRBJ2-1 | TRBV9 | ASSGTGGLEQF
TRBJ2-7 | TRBV28 | ASSYRGLAEQY
TRBJ2-1 | TRBV28 | ASRQGYNEQF
TRBJ2-5 | TRBV2 | ASTGLGLTETQY
TRBJ2-6 | TRBV27 | ASSTPTGSKYSGANVLT
TRBJ2-3 | TRBV7-9 | ASSSRGGGTDTQY
TRBJ2-7 | TRBV28 | ASSPGTYGSYEQY
TRBJ1-3 | TRBV4-3 | ASSQDPRFSGNTIY
TRBJ2-1 | TRBV7-3 | ASSRSSGFRDEQF
TRBJ2-7 | TRBV5-1 | ASSLSTTYEQY
TRBJ2-1 | TRBV6-5 | ASSYRTGNNEQF
TRBJ2-7 | TRBV15 | ATAPQTGGSYEQY
TRBJ1-1 | TRBV5-1 | ASSLQGAANTEAF
TRBJ1-1 | TRBV5-1 | ASAEVQANTEAF
TRBJ2-5 | TRBV19 | ASSVTGGVETQY
TRBJ2-5 | TRBV7-2 | ASSRGTGGETQY
TRBJ2-2 | TRBV7-2 | ASSSLPGTGELF
TRBJ2-1 | TRBV5-1 | ASSPRQKRSEQF
TRBJ2-1 | TRBV18 | ASSPVLQGARDEQF
TRBJ1-1 | TRBV9 | ASSVSGPTEAF
TRBJ1-4 | TRBV7-2 | ASSRSGQGSEKLF
TRBJ2-1 | TRBV5-6 | ASRTLGYNEQF
TRBJ2-4 | TRBV4-2 | ASSPRLAGGENIQY
TRBJ2-7 | TRBV27 | ASRLQGVRGGEQY
TRBJ2-1 | TRBV6-5 | ASSYGRVVRSDEQF
TRBJ1-2 | TRBV9 | ASSATTTGTGGYT
TRBJ2-7 | TRBV10-3 | AISGTYEQY
TRBJ2-7 | TRBV27 | TLGAPGGEQY
TRBJ2-5 | TRBV30 | AWRASFETQY
TRBJ2-2 | TRBV6-4 | ASSLRESAGELF
TRBJ2-5 | TRBV5-5 | ASSQETTNGETQY
TRBJ1-5 | TRBV6-4 | ASSLSLRGGNQPQH
TRBJ2-7 | TRBV11-2 | ASSSKAQGQQY
TRBJ2-1 | TRBV25-1 | ASRGSGRGVEQF
TRBJ1-1 | TRBV27 | ASSFRSSDTEAF
TRBJ2-1 | TRBV7-8 | ASSASGRTGEQF
TRBJ1-2 | TRBV10-3 | AISENSYGYT
TRBJ2-1 | TRBV4-2 | ASSQDFEGDIPF
TRBJ2-7 | TRBV7-2 | ASSPRLAGAGEQY
TRBJ2-7 | TRBV28 | ASCSGTVTYEQY
TRBJ2-7 | TRBV30 | ACDGPSGHSYEQY
TRBJ2-6 | TRBV27 | ASSLRTGGSGANVLT
TRBJ1-5 | TRBV28 | ASSLPTGTGSDSNQPQH
TRBJ2-1 | TRBV7-2 | ASSLDLAGGSKQF
TRBJ1-1 | TRBV5-1 | ASSFLNTGPGTEAF
TRBJ1-1 | TRBV5-1 | ASSLVMAGTEAF